These 16 T cell receptor beta chains came from one sample sequenced in a study of CD8+CD57+ T cells in acquired aplastic anemia (dated by TCRdb to the late 2010s). Sequencing was carried out with an Illumina HiSeq 2000. Profiling of TCR beta VDJ combinations and CDR3 sequences used genomic DNA as the template. TCRdb itself trimmed the public reads at Q25 with fastp, ran MiXCR and retained productive beta chains. CDR3 protein duplicates are merged, each entry listing the most common genes and DNA. The sample table records approximately 270,000 distinct CDR3 sequences; 45% to 65% of these occur just once. The ten top clones hold approximately 8% of the sample. The sample taken for sequencing was sorted CD4+, CD8+, or CD8+CD57+ T cells (not recorded which) from PBMCs. The receptor source for this set is a human donor with severe aplastic anemia or a healthy control (not recorded which).

This rearrangement joins TRBV29-1 to TRBJ1-5; D remains unclear. Trimming removed 8 bases from V and 5 bases from J, with 16 bases in between. Germline CDR1 SQVTM, CDR2 ANQGSEA. This CDR3 spans 13 amino acids. CDR3 bases: TGCAGCTTTGGTACAGAGGTTGATCAGCCCCAGCATTTT. It is translated as CSFGTEVDQPQHF.

Notes on this clonotype: An end of the junction does not agree with germline; a read error may underlie this. V and J are TRBV27 and TRBJ1-2, with 8 bases aligning to TRBD1. The CDR3 sequence is 15 residues long. The germline gives CDR1 MNHEY, CDR2 SMNVEV (reference sequence). The CDR3: CASALLPTGGAGYNF. The CDR3, as DNA: TGTGCCAGCGCCCTACTTCCCACAGGGGGAGCTGGCTACAACTTC.

There are many counts of this clonotype. The chain recombines TRBV20-1 with TRBJ1-5; no firm D call. The CDR3 covers 14 residues. Germline V CDR1 and CDR2: DFQATT, SNEGSKA (reference sequence). V was shortened by 1 base and J by 0 bases, with 7 bases between the two germline ends. The CDR3 coding sequence is TGCAGTGCTAGAGGGGCTTTTAGCAATCAGCCCCAGCATTTT. Translation: CSARGAFSNQPQHF.

V is TRBV7-9 and J is TRBJ1-6; D gene unclear. The germline V gene has CDR1 SEHNR and CDR2 FQNEAQ (reference sequence). Trimming removed 4 bases from V and 1 base from J, with 20 bases in between. The CDR3 loop spans 19 amino acids. In DNA form, the CDR3 reads TGTGCCAGCAGCTCCAGACGGCCCGGCCTCAGGTCCTATAATTCACCCCTCCACTTT. Its translation: CASSSRRPGLRSYNSPLHF.

This clonotype turned up a few times. The rearrangement uses TRBV15 and TRBJ2-7; 9 bases map to TRBD1. CDR3 size: 16 residues. CDR1 and CDR2 from the germline V gene are LNHNV and YYDKDF (reference sequence). The trim removed 0 bases at V and 3 bases at J, leaving 6 bases unmatched. CDR3 residues: CATSRDRDRGIYEQYF. The CDR3, as DNA: TGTGCCACCAGCAGAGACCGAGACAGGGGGATCTACGAGCAGTACTTC.

This chain links TRBV10-3 with TRBJ2-5; 10 nucleotides agree with TRBD2. The junction had 8 bases not matched to a gene; V was cut back by 4 bases and J by 3 bases. The CDR3 has 16 residues. Germline CDR1 and CDR2: ENHRY and SYGVKD. This CDR3 reads CAISGFSGGAEETQYF. CDR3 DNA sequence: TGTGCCATCAGTGGTTTCAGCGGGGGGGCCGAAGAGACCCAGTACTTC.

This clonotype was counted at least ten times. The J gene is TRBJ2-3, the V gene TRBV20-1; no clear D gene. The V end was cut by 5 bases, the J end by 0 bases, with 15 bases between. The CDR3 has 15 amino acids. Per germline, CDR1 DFQATT and CDR2 SNEGSKA (reference sequence). The CDR3 DNA follows: TGCAGTGCTTACCAGCTCAGGCTCAGCACAGATACGCAGTATTTT. It specifies CSAYQLRLSTDTQYF.

The chain couples TRBV10-3 to TRBJ1-1; D ambiguous. The CDR3 contains 15 residues. Germline V gene sequence: CDR1 ENHRY, CDR2 SYGVKD. V was trimmed by 0 bases and J by 0 bases, leaving 8 bases between them. The CDR3 coding sequence is TGTGCCATCAGTGAGTCTCTCGTCTTGAACACTGAAGCTTTCTTT. Residues: CAISESLVLNTEAFF.

Turning to this clonotype: Compared with germline, one end of the junction differs, possibly owing to a read error. This rearrangement joins TRBV7-7 to TRBJ2-5; D unclear. The CDR3 sequence is 15 residues long. The germline V gene has CDR1 SSHAT and CDR2 FNYEAQ (reference sequence). The CDR3 sequence: CASSRSAGRFQTQYF. In DNA form, the CDR3 reads TGTGCTAGCAGTCGTTCGGCCGGGCGTTTCCAGACCCAGTACTTC.

Details on this clonotype: A read error is possible here, since a much larger clone lies one base away. V is TRBV7-9 and J is TRBJ2-3, with TRBD2 as a possible D gene (5 bases). CDR3 size: 13 residues. V was shortened by 5 bases and J by 6 bases, with 12 bases between the two germline ends. Germline CDR1 reads SEHNR; CDR2 reads FQNEAQ (reference sequence). CDR3: CASSGGRGDTQYF. CDR3 nucleotide sequence: TGTGCCAGCAGCGGCGGGCGCGGGGATACGCAGTATTTT. The variable domain in full, with the rest retrieved from reference TRBV7-9 and TRBJ2-3, is DTGVSQNPRHKITKRGQNVTFRCDPISEHNRLYWYRQTLGQGPEFLTYFQNEAQLEKSRLLSDRFSAERPKGSFSTLEIQRTEQGDSAMYLCASSGGRGDTQYFGPGTRLTVL.

The rearrangement links TRBV20-1 to TRBJ2-7; 8 bases fit TRBD1. Trimming cost V 3 bases and J 12 bases; bases outside gene matches: 7. The CDR3 is 11 residues long. Germline V gene data show CDR1 as DFQATT and CDR2 as SNEGSKA (reference sequence). In DNA, the CDR3 is TGCAGTGCTAGGTGGACAGGGTTTGGGTACTTC. This codes for CSARWTGFGYF.

This clonotype has just a few counts. J is TRBJ2-5 and V is TRBV10-3; 7 positions agree with TRBD1. V was clipped by 7 bases and J by 3 bases; unmatched bases: 5. The CDR3 has 13 amino acids. CDR1 ENHRY and CDR2 SYGVKD come from the germline V gene. CDR3 sequence reads: CAINRGGEETQYF. CDR3 bases: TGTGCCATCAACAGGGGCGGAGAAGAGACCCAGTACTTC.

This clonotype showed up just a few times. This could be a read error, since a much larger clone is one nucleotide away. The chain links TRBV9 to TRBJ1-2; the D is unclear. The CDR3 extends over 15 amino acids. Germline V gives CDR1 SGDLS, CDR2 YYNGEE. Trimming pared 1 base from V and 3 bases from J, leaving 13 bases between. CDR3 sequence (DNA): TGTGCCAGCAGCGTAAGAGGTTCTGCGGACTATGGCTACACCTTC. This sequence encodes CASSVRGSADYGYTF.

This clonotype was observed a handful of times. A much larger clone lies one base from this, so it may be a read error. The chain employs TRBV9 and TRBJ2-5; 8 positions match TRBD1. The CDR3 runs 15 residues. The junction had 10 bases not matched to a gene; V was cut back by 5 bases and J by 4 bases. The germline V gene encodes CDR1 SGDLS and CDR2 YYNGEE. The CDR3 loop reads CASSGGRGRGETQYF. The CDR3 nucleotides read TGTGCCAGCAGTGGGGGCAGGGGGCGCGGAGAGACCCAGTACTTC.

V gene TRBV9 combines with J gene TRBJ2-7; 9 positions match TRBD2. Germline V CDR1 and CDR2: SGDLS, YYNGEE. V trimming: 4 bases; J trimming: 2 bases; junction bases outside the gene matches: 7. The CDR3 loop spans 15 amino acids. Here the CDR3 reads CASSSETSGPYEQYF. For the CDR3, the DNA is TGTGCCAGCAGCTCAGAGACTAGCGGTCCCTACGAGCAGTACTTC.

The CDR3: CASSLVTGAALDTEAFF. Here the CDR3 DNA reads TGTGCCAGCAGCTTAGTTACTGGGGCAGCATTGGACACTGAAGCTTTCTTT. The chain employs TRBV7-9 and TRBJ1-1, with TRBD1 as a possible D gene (5 bases). CDR3 length equals 17 residues. Looked up from germline, CDR1 is SEHNR and CDR2 is FQNEAQ (reference sequence). V was trimmed by 1 base and J by 3 bases, leaving 18 bases between them. Full variable domain (missing parts from reference TRBV7-9 and TRBJ1-1): DTGVSQNPRHKITKRGQNVTFRCDPISEHNRLYWYRQTLGQGPEFLTYFQNEAQLEKSRLLSDRFSAERPKGSFSTLEIQRTEQGDSAMYLCASSLVTGAALDTEAFFGQGTRLTVV.